This T cell receptor (beta chain) is from a study of blood T cell repertoires in COVID-19. Study background: The origin of the acute and convalescent COVID-19 samples was the United States, Italy and Spain. In each case, the material was cDNA or gDNA derived from T cells, B-cell-depleted T cells, or PBMCs.

Authors' processing steps: Reference gene primers were amplified, and this amplification served to estimate nucleated cell counts. Clones were sequenced by immunoSEQ multiplex PCR, and TCRdb holds only the in-frame ones, with some missing. V, J and clone size are taken as reported in that table, and D and trimming were inferred from the DNA itself. Altogether 250,000 to 300,000 clones are present, about 87% being singletons, with the ten largest covering about 10%. Patients in Seattle were enrolled during active infection, then followed longitudinally. Material: peripheral blood. The receptor was isolated from a woman between 65 and 79 years old with COVID-19, enrolled during active disease.

In nucleotides, the CDR3 is TGTGCCAGCGGTGCTAGCGATTACACCGGGGAGCTGTTTTTT. Encoded protein: CASGASDYTGELFF. The gene calls are TRBV3-1 (or the pseudogene TRBV3-2) and TRBJ2-2, with a possible D match to TRBD2 (6 bases). The CDR3 loop spans 14 amino acids. Germline V gives CDR1 LGHDT, CDR2 YNNKEL (reference sequence). Trimming cost V 8 bases and J 3 bases, with 13 bases left between them.